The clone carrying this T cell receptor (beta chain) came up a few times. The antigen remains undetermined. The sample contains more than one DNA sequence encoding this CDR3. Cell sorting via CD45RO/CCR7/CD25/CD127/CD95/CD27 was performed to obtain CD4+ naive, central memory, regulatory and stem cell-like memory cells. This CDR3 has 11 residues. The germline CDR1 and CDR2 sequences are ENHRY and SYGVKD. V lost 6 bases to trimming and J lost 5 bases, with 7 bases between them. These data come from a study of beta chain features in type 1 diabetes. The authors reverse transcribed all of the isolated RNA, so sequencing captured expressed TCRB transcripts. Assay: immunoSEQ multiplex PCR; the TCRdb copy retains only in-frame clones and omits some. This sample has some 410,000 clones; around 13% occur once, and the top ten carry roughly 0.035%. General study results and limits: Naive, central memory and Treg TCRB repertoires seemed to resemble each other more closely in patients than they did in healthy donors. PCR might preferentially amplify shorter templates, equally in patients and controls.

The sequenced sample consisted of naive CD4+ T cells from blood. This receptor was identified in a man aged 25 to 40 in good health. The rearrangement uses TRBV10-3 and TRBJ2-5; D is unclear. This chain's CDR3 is CAIRAGETQYF. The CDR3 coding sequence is TGTGCCATCAGGGCTGGGGAGACCCAGTACTTC.